This TCR beta chain was sequenced for a study of cytomegalovirus exposure and HLA in healthy donors. Regarding the study as a whole: CMV antigen specificity of a few CMV-associated chains was confirmed in vitro. Later on, a genetic analysis was performed. It linked a missense variant in DCLRE1C with V- and J-gene trimming of TCR beta.

As for this clone: The antigen remains undetermined.

PCR used 60 Vbeta primers and 13 Jbeta primers. The assay was immunoSEQ multiplex PCR, and TCRdb's table has in-frame clones only and misses some. Of 180,000 or so clones in the sample, around four fifths are singletons; the top ten hold around 3.4%. Germline CDR1 LNHDA, CDR2 SQIVND (reference sequence). V trimming: 6 bases; J trimming: 1 base; junction bases outside the gene matches: 9. The CDR3 has 15 residues. This chain joins TRBV19 and TRBJ2-7, with 7 bases identical to TRBD1. The sequenced sample was PBMCs. The sequence was obtained from a woman aged 60 to 75 in good health and CMV-seropositive. In nucleotides, the CDR3 is TGTGCCAGTAGGAGGGGGCGGTCGGATTCCTACGAGCAGTACTTC. Translating gives CASRRGRSDSYEQYF.